The sequence of this T cell receptor (beta chain) was determined in a study of PD-1 blockade in classical Hodgkin lymphoma. Study-level information: Every 2 weeks, patients got 3 mg/kg intravenous nivolumab. Study-level results: Baseline diversity resembling that of newly diagnosed patients was seen in complete responders. Relapsed/refractory patients reportedly had lower baseline diversity than newly diagnosed patients.

Brentuximab vedotin exposure varied among the patients, all of whom had relapsed after autologous stem cell transplantation. The length of the CDR3 is 13 residues. Between the trimmed V and J ends, which lost 3 bases and 5 bases, there was a span of 7 bases. The germline V gene has CDR1 SGHTA and CDR2 FQGNSA. As to this clone: What it binds is unknown.

The method was immunoSEQ multiplex PCR; TCRdb's version includes in-frame clones alone and lacks a portion of them. In the table there are roughly 38,000 clones, approximately 86% of which are singletons. The V gene is TRBV7-2, the J gene TRBJ2-2; weak D call: TRBD2 (5 bases). The receptor's source is a human donor with classical Hodgkin lymphoma. The sample in question was peripheral blood mononuclear cells (PBMCs), obtained before the second cycle of nivolumab. CDR3 bases: TGTGCCAGCAGCTTCAGGAGGACCGGGGAGCTGTTTTTT. Protein: CASSFRRTGELFF.